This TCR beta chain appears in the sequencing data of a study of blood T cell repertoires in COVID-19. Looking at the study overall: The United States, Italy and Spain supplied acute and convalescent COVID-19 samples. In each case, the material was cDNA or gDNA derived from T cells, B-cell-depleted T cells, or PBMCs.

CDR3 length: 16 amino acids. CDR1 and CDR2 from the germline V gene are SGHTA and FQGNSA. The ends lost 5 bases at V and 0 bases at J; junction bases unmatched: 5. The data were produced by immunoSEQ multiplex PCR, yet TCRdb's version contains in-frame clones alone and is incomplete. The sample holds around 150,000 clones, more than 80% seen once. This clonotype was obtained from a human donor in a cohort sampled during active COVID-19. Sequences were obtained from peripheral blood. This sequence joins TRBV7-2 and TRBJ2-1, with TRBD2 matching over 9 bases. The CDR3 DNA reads TGTGCCAGCAGCGGGAGACTAGCGGACTCCTACAATGAGCAGTTCTTC. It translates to CASSGRLADSYNEQFF.